A selection of T cell receptor beta chains follows, all from one sample in a study of T cell repertoires in aging, cancer and after chemotherapy. Using its own MiXCR run on the multiplex PCR reads, TCRdb lists one record per CDR3 protein. The sample has about 13,000 distinct CDR3 sequences, approximately 24% seen once. Sequencing was done on a sample of blood. Receptors were obtained from a human donor in good health. Both conserved end residues are part of each CDR3. Rows give clone size only sometimes, using once, few, many, or a class for an expanded clone.

clone_size v_call cdr3_aa
medium-sized TRBV29-1 CSVETGGGYTF
. TRBV5-5 CASSFPGGPQYF
medium-sized TRBV7-6 CASSLVASGELFF
few TRBV10-3 CAISESGQGDTEAFF
. TRBV4-3 CASSQGVSWDPGQETQYF
once TRBV28 CASAFSGAPDEKLFF
medium-sized TRBV29-1 CSVAGQDYNEQFF
few TRBV20-1 CSAPQPGRGDTIYF
few TRBV27 CASSSQVKFSGELFF
. TRBV6-6 CASSRPDRDNTEAFF
. TRBV28 CASSRQGAPYEQYF
. TRBV5-1 CASTFSGQQETQYF
few TRBV6-6 CASSYAGVTGPQYF
few TRBV7-2 CASNPGSGGLPSSYNEQFF
. TRBV20-1 CSARGANPYGNTIYF
. TRBV24-1 CATGQATDTQYF
few TRBV6-2/TRBV6-3 CASTKTGPRRGYTF
medium-sized TRBV6-5 CASSYMQGLYGYTF
. TRBV20-1 CSAPTLGDTQYF
. TRBV6-2/TRBV6-3 CASSYKGDGYGYTF
medium-sized TRBV6-5 CASSYDRLAGAYEQYF
medium-sized TRBV6-5 CASSLGGRTEAFF
. TRBV6-1 CASTLFGELFF
medium-sized TRBV29-1 CSVSWGTAAYEQYF
. TRBV20-1 CSAALAGQGVGYGYTF
few TRBV6-5 CASSYSLTGSPYEQYF
. TRBV28 CASRLSVGNYGYTF
few TRBV5-4 CASSLRGLRYGYTF
medium-sized TRBV6-4 CASSDSGGNSPLHF
few TRBV5-4 CASSSDPIQETQYF
few TRBV30 CAWSATGRETQYF
. TRBV19 CASNPPNRGQGNTGELFF
. TRBV2 CASKVELSTDTQYF
. TRBV12-3/TRBV12-4 CASTGTESSYEQYF
medium-sized TRBV6-1 CASSEATGVKGANVLTF
. TRBV12-3/TRBV12-4 CASRSGTSTDNEQFF
. TRBV6-2/TRBV6-3 CASSKYRAMQETQYF
medium-sized TRBV11-2 CASPGTAYGYTF
few TRBV11-2 CASSLMDSGDEQFF
once TRBV6-5 CASSRQYQPQHF
medium-sized TRBV10-3 CAITGGRGSPLHF
medium-sized TRBV7-9 CASSFGRGEYGYTF
few TRBV7-9 CASSLGGSSGNTIYF
. TRBV13 CASSLGRSVETQYF
medium-sized TRBV6-5 CASSPYYRRTSYNSPLHF
. TRBV6-5 CASSRQPQETQYF
. TRBV19 CASSSPGTLLEKLFF
few TRBV28 CASSLQGSSYNEQFF
. TRBV25-1 CASSDPRGVTGELFF
few TRBV28 CASSLIRAPSFPGPQHF
. TRBV5-1 CASSPAGSSYGYTF
. TRBV29-1 CSVKDSRETQYF
medium-sized TRBV7-6 CAVLQGVNTEAFF
. TRBV20-1 CSARVLLRAGTFHEQYF
few TRBV12-3/TRBV12-4 CASSLDRFTFSGANVLTF
medium-sized TRBV19 CASSIVRDRGNYGYTF
medium-sized TRBV11-2 CASSTGPYEQYF
medium-sized TRBV19 CASSIAAGQGYEQYF
. TRBV18 CASSKDRGPGNTIYF
few TRBV5-1 CASSRQGGNTEAFF